The 10 T cell receptor beta chains reported below all come from one sample, sequenced in a study of cytotoxic CD8 clonotypes in ibrutinib-treated CLL. Repertoires were generated with immunoSEQ multiplex PCR, while TCRdb's copy carries only in-frame clones and drops some. Here the sample spans some 150,000 clones, around 82% being singletons. The sequencing here drew on PBMCs, taken after 36 months of ibrutinib treatment. Receptors originate from a human donor with chronic lymphocytic leukemia.

The chain carries TRBV7-7 and TRBJ2-5; D unresolved. The DNA end lines up better with TRBJ2-7; the J call may be wrong. The CDR3 has 14 residues. Germline loops: CDR1 SSHAT, CDR2 FNYEAQ (reference sequence). The CDR3 protein is CASSLAVGPYEQYF. As DNA, the CDR3 is TGTGCCAGCAGCTTAGCGGTAGGACCCTACGAGCAGTACTTC.

V and J are TRBV5-1 and TRBJ1-1; TRBD1 is a possible D gene (6 bases). CDR1 is SGHRS, CDR2 YFSETQ, per germline. V gave up 3 bases and J gave up 3 bases, with 15 bases separating them. CDR3 length: 15 amino acids. The CDR3 DNA is TGCGCCAGCAGCTGGGAAGACAGGCCGTACACTGAAGCTTTCTTT. It yields the protein CASSWEDRPYTEAFF.

The chain has TRBV6-1 and TRBJ1-5; TRBD1 might be the D (6 bases). The V gene lost 3 bases and the J gene lost 11 bases, with 11 bases spanning the gap. The length of the CDR3 is 12 residues. Per germline, CDR1 MNHNS and CDR2 SASEGT. The CDR3: CASSDWGLAQHF. The CDR3 bases are TGTGCCAGCAGTGATTGGGGGCTGGCCCAGCATTTT.

V gene TRBV6-5 combines with J gene TRBJ1-4; 7 nucleotides agree with TRBD1. With V trimmed by 6 bases and J by 7 bases, 11 bases remained unmatched. Germline loops: CDR1 MNHEY, CDR2 SVGAGI. There are 15 residues in the CDR3. The chain's CDR3 is CASRAWEGAIEKLFF. The CDR3 DNA reads TGTGCCAGCAGAGCCTGGGAGGGGGCTATTGAAAAACTGTTTTTT.

This chain joins TRBV5-1 and TRBJ2-3; D not resolved. Germline CDR1 reads SGHRS; CDR2 reads YFSETQ. V dropped 3 bases and J dropped 2 bases, with 4 bases sitting between them. The CDR3 is made up of 12 amino acids. For the CDR3, the DNA is TGCGCCAGCAGCTCGGACACAGATACGCAGTATTTT. The encoded protein is CASSSDTDTQYF.

This clone was observed a handful of times. The V gene is TRBV18, the J gene TRBJ1-5, with D perhaps matching TRBD1 (5 bases). V was clipped by 6 bases and J by 6 bases, with 21 bases between them. The CDR3 has 16 residues. From germline, CDR1 is KGHSH and CDR2 LQKENI. The CDR3 DNA follows: TGTGCCAGCTCCCGTCAGGAGGGGCGGTACGGTCAGCCCCAGCATTTT. Translating it yields CASSRQEGRYGQPQHF.

The V gene is TRBV4-1, the J gene TRBJ1-5; a weak D match, TRBD1 (5 bases). V was cut by 1 base and J by 6 bases, with 13 bases left in between. The CDR3 extends over 15 amino acids. Germline V gene sequence: CDR1 MGHRA, CDR2 YSYEKL. CDR3 region: CASSQAHPGSQPQHF. CDR3 bases: TGCGCCAGCAGCCAAGCTCATCCAGGGTCTCAGCCCCAGCATTTT.

This chain joins TRBV27 and TRBJ1-5; a weak D match, TRBD1 (5 bases). The CDR3 is 15 residues long. Looked up from germline, CDR1 is MNHEY and CDR2 is SMNVEV (reference sequence). The V end was cut by 3 bases, the J end by 2 bases, with 11 bases between. The CDR3 loop is CASSFEGVGNQPQHF. CDR3 nucleotides: TGTGCCAGCAGTTTTGAAGGGGTGGGCAATCAGCCCCAGCATTTT.

The V gene is TRBV28, the J gene TRBJ2-3; no clear D gene. Between the trimmed V and J ends, which lost 5 bases and 0 bases, there was a span of 21 bases. This CDR3 has 18 residues. Germline-derived CDR1 and CDR2 are MDHEN and SYDVKM. CDR3 sequence (DNA): TGTGCCAGCAGTCTCGGTCATCGGTTCCCTGCTAGCACAGATACGCAGTATTTT. This translates into CASSLGHRFPASTDTQYF.

The J gene is TRBJ1-2, the V gene TRBV5-5; 7 bases agree with TRBD1. Germline trimming cut 4 bases from V and 1 base from J; bases unmatched to any gene: 4. This CDR3 is built from 14 residues. Germline V CDR1 and CDR2: SGHKS, YYEKEE (reference sequence). CDR3 sequence reads: CASSLGQLNYGYTF. For the CDR3, the DNA is TGTGCCAGCAGCCTGGGACAGCTTAACTATGGCTACACCTTC.